In its sample, the clone carrying this T cell receptor (beta chain) was seen many times. What it recognizes is unknown. V lost 4 bases and J 7 bases, leaving 11 bases between the germline ends. This CDR3 comprises 13 residues. Looked up from germline, CDR1 is SGHDN and CDR2 is FVKESK. Unsorted libraries used 2 million PBMCs kept at -80 degrees C. The method for making cDNA was 5'RACE, and it used 10-nucleotide random UMIs. Over 190 million TCR-beta sequences from 15-18 subjects came from every sequencing run. TCRdb analysed the 5' RACE reads with MiXCR anew, one entry per CDR3 protein. This sample yields about 50,000 distinct CDR3 sequences, of which 9% to 12% are seen a single time; about 5% belongs to the top ten. This record comes from a study of neurological immune-mediated disorders. The study's findings and limits: HTLV-1-associated myelopathy had the most TCR clonal expansion, and multiple sclerosis had the least, less than healthy controls.

This rearrangement joins TRBV14 to TRBJ2-1, with D possibly matching TRBD1 (5 bases). The clonotype originates from a man between 70 and 80 years old with HTLV-1-associated myelopathy (HAM/TSP). The source material was PBMCs. The CDR3, as DNA: TGTGCCAGCAGCCCCCTAAGGGGAAATGAGCAGTTCTTC. Encoded protein: CASSPLRGNEQFF. Supplemented by reference TRBV14 and TRBJ2-1, the full variable domain reads EAGVTQFPSHSVIEKGQTVTLRCDPISGHDNLYWYRRVMGKEIKFLLHFVKESKQDESGMPNNRFLAERTGGTYSTLKVQPAELEDSGVYFCASSPLRGNEQFFGPGTRLTVL.